Many counts were recorded for the clone carrying this TCR beta chain. This specimen belongs to a study of tumor-infiltrating lymphocytes in glioblastoma multiforme. Multiple V-beta primers and a C-beta primer amplified TCRB from RNA. TCRdb passed the multiplex PCR reads through MiXCR, listing each CDR3 protein once. The repertoire holds 15,000 to 25,000 distinct CDR3 sequences, with roughly 68% as singletons. The clonotype originates from a male donor with glioblastoma. The sequencing sample was made of peripheral blood.

In DNA form, the CDR3 reads TGTGCCAGCAGCTTAAAGGGCAGGGTTTCCGAGACCCAGTACTTC. The encoded protein is CASSLKGRVSETQYF. The rearrangement uses TRBV7-9 and TRBJ2-5, with TRBD1 as a possible D gene (5 bases). This CDR3 is 15 amino acids long. Germline V gene lookup returns CDR1 SEHNR and CDR2 FQNEAQ (reference sequence). The ends were cut back, 2 bases at V and 5 bases at J, with 15 bases in the middle. Variable domain in full (rest from reference TRBV7-9 and TRBJ2-5): DTGVSQNPRHKITKRGQNVTFRCDPISEHNRLYWYRQTLGQGPEFLTYFQNEAQLEKSRLLSDRFSAERPKGSFSTLEIQRTEQGDSAMYLCASSLKGRVSETQYFGPGTRLLVL.